The 10 T cell receptor beta chains below all came from one sample that was sequenced in a study of T cells in Graves' hyperthyroidism and ophthalmopathy. It was RNA transcripts that yielded the amplified TCR beta CDR3 regions. First-round RT-PCR of the TCR CDR3 relied on the HTBI primer set. TCRdb independently ran MiXCR on the multiplex PCR reads; one entry per CDR3 protein. The profile covers 300,000 to 400,000 distinct CDR3 sequences, with over 15% appearing a single time and 45% to 50% taken by the ten largest. The sequencing sample was made of blood. The receptors were gathered from a woman aged 45-65 years with Graves' hyperthyroidism.

The chain recombines TRBV18 with TRBJ2-3; D is undetermined. The V gene's germline CDR1 is KGHSH and CDR2 LQKENI. V was trimmed by 0 bases and J by 3 bases, leaving 4 bases between them. The CDR3 consists of 13 residues. The CDR3 DNA reads TGTGCCAGCTCACCACCGATTACAGATACGCAGTATTTT. Its protein is CASSPPITDTQYF.

In its sample, this clonotype was seen a few times. This rearrangement joins TRBV5-8 to TRBJ1-1, with D possibly TRBD1 on 5 matching bases. The length of the CDR3 is 15 residues. From germline, CDR1 is SGHTS and CDR2 YDEGEE. Trimming removed 4 bases at V and 5 bases at J, with 18 bases between. CDR3 protein: CASSPLGPGGTEAFF. CDR3 coding DNA: TGTGCCAGCAGCCCTCTCGGACCCGGGGGGACTGAAGCTTTCTTT.

The rearrangement uses TRBV14 and TRBJ2-3; unclear D gene. Germline CDR1 and CDR2: SGHDN and FVKESK. The CDR3 loop spans 14 amino acids. V was shortened by 4 bases and J by 0 bases, with 8 bases between the two germline ends. This CDR3 is CASSLAISTDTQYF. The CDR3 coding sequence is TGTGCCAGCAGCCTCGCAATTAGCACAGATACGCAGTATTTT.

The J gene is TRBJ2-7, the V gene TRBV20-1; either TRBD1 or TRBD2 may supply D (7 bases each). Trimming pared 3 bases from V and 4 bases from J, leaving 19 bases between. In germline, CDR1 is DFQATT, CDR2 SNEGSKA (reference sequence). The CDR3 loop spans 15 amino acids. The CDR3 loop reads CSASQGGSVGYEQYF. CDR3 coding DNA: TGCAGTGCTAGCCAGGGGGGGTCTGTCGGGTACGAGCAGTACTTC.

The chain carries TRBV3-1 and TRBJ1-2; the D is unclear. CDR3 length: 14 residues. Germline lookup yields CDR1 LGHDT and CDR2 YNNKEL (reference sequence). The V end was cut by 0 bases, the J end by 6 bases, with 11 bases between. Written as DNA, the CDR3 is TGTGCCAGCAGCCAAGAAGGGTACGGGCATGGCTACACCTTC. It translates to CASSQEGYGHGYTF.

The chain recombines TRBV7-7 with TRBJ2-2, with D possibly matching TRBD2 (7 bases). The CDR3 consists of 16 residues. Germline values: CDR1 SSHAT, CDR2 FNYEAQ (reference sequence). DNA for the CDR3: TGTGCTAGCGGCCAAGGGGGGGCCGCGAACACCGGGGAGCTGTTTTTT. Translation: CASGQGGAANTGELFF.

This clonotype was counted many times. The V gene is TRBV2, the J gene TRBJ2-7; a weak D match, TRBD1 (6 bases). The CDR3 has 13 amino acids. V lost 6 bases and J lost 4, with 13 bases in between. The germline V gene encodes CDR1 SNHLY and CDR2 FYNNEI. The CDR3 bases are TGTGCCAGCAGCCTCCGGGACATATACGAGCAGTACTTC. This translates into CASSLRDIYEQYF.

Remarks on this clonotype: A much larger clone lies a single base off, so this may be a read error. The chain carries TRBV7-8 and TRBJ2-7; 7 positions match TRBD1. The CDR3 covers 13 residues. The germline V gene has CDR1 SGHVS and CDR2 FQNEAQ. CDR3 DNA: TGTGCCAGCAGCCGGGACAGTGGCTACGAGCGGTACTTC. This translates into CASSRDSGYERYF.

This clonotype appeared many times. This rearrangement joins TRBV9 to TRBJ2-1; a possible D gene is TRBD2 (6 bases). CDR1 is SGDLS and CDR2 is YYNGEE in the germline V gene. Between the trimmed V and J ends, which lost 8 bases and 3 bases, there was a span of 12 bases. The CDR3 sequence is 13 residues long. CDR3 bases: TGTGCCAGTGGGGCCGGGGGCTACAATGAGCAGTTCTTC. Its translation is CASGAGGYNEQFF.

This clonotype was recorded at least ten times. The chain is built from TRBV6-1 and TRBJ1-6; perhaps TRBD1 as D (6 bases). Trimming took 0 bases from V and 9 from J, leaving 12 bases between them. Germline loops: CDR1 MNHNS, CDR2 SASEGT. The CDR3 covers 15 residues. CDR3 protein: CASSEAWGGGSPLHF. Here the CDR3 DNA reads TGTGCCAGCAGTGAAGCATGGGGGGGCGGTTCACCCCTCCACTTT.